The subject of this entry is one T cell receptor beta chain. Its antigen is not identified. These data come from a study of Graves' ophthalmopathy and Graves' hyperthyroidism. Study-level information: At the time of initial diagnosis and before any treatment, peripheral blood was collected.

RNA transcripts provided the template for amplifying TCR beta CDR3 regions. An initial RT-PCR round employing HTBI primers preceded a second-round multiplex PCR. A single record per CDR3 protein comes from TCRdb applying MiXCR to the multiplex PCR reads. The table shows 650,000 to 900,000 distinct CDR3 sequences, with approximately 40% occurring only once. Findings and limits, study-wide: Blood samples also showed most expanded thyroid clonotypes exceeding 0.001 frequency.

The CDR3 consists of 16 residues. The germline gives CDR1 LGHNA, CDR2 YNFKEQ. V gave up 2 bases and J gave up 3 bases; unmatched junction bases: 2. Ophthalmopathic donors had moderate-to-severe activity, CAS ≥3 and NOSPECS ≥4, with disease that had lasted under 3 months. This clonotype was sampled from an adult man with Graves' ophthalmopathy. This sequence joins TRBV4-2 and TRBJ2-2; 11 bases align to TRBD2. Sequencing was done on a sample of peripheral blood. Written as DNA, the CDR3 is TGTGCCAGCAGCCAACTAGCGGGAGGATACACCGGGGAGCTGTTTTTT. Protein: CASSQLAGGYTGELFF.